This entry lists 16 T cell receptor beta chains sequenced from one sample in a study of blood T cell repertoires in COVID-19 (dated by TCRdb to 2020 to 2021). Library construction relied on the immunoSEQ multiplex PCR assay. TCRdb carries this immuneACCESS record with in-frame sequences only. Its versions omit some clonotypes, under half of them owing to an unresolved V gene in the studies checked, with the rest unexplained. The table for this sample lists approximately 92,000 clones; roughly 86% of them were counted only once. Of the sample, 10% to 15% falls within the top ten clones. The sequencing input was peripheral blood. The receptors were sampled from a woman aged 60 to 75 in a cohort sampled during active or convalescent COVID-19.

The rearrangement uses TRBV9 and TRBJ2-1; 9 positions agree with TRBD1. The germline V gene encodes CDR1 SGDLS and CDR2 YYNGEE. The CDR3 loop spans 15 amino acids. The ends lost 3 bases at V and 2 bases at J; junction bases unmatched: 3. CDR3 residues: CASSGGQGPYNEQFF. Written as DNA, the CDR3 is TGTGCCAGCAGCGGGGGACAGGGCCCCTACAATGAGCAGTTCTTC.

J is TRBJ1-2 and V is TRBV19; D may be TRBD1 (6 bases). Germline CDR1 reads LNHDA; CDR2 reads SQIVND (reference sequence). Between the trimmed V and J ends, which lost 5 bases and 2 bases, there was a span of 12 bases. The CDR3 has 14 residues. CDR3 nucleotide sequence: TGTGCCAGTAGTTTTGGACAGATAAACTATGGCTACACCTTC. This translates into CASSFGQINYGYTF.

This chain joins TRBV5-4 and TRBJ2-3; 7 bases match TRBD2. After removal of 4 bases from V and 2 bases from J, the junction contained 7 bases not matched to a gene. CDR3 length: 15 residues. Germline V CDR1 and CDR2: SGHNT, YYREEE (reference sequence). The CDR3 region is CASSLGGTLTDTQYF. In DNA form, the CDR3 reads TGTGCCAGCAGCCTCGGGGGGACCCTCACAGATACGCAGTATTTT.

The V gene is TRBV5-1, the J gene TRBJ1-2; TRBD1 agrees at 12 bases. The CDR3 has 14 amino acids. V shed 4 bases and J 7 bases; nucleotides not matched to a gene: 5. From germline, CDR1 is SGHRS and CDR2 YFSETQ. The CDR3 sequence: CASSPGQGATGYTF. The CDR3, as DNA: TGCGCCAGCAGCCCGGGACAGGGGGCTACTGGCTACACCTTC.

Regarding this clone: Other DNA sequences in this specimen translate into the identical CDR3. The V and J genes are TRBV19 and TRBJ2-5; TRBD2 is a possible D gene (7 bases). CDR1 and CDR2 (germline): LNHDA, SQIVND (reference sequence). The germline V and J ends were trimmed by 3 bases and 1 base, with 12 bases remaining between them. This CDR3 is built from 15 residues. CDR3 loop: CASSIGGGLQETQYF. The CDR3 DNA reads TGTGCCAGTAGTATCGGCGGGGGCCTCCAAGAGACCCAGTACTTC.

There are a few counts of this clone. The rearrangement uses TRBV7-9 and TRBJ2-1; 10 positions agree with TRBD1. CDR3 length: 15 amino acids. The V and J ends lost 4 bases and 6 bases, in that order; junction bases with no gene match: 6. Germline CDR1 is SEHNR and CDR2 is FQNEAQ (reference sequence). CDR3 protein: CASSSGQGEGNEQFF. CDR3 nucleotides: TGTGCCAGCAGCTCCGGACAGGGGGAGGGCAATGAGCAGTTCTTC.

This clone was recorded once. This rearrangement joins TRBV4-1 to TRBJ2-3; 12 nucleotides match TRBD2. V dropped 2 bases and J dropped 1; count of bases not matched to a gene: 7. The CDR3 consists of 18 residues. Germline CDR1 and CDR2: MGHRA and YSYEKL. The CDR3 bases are TGCGCCAGCAGCCAACCCTTGCGACTAGCGGGGGGCACAGATACGCAGTATTTT. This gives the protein CASSQPLRLAGGTDTQYF.

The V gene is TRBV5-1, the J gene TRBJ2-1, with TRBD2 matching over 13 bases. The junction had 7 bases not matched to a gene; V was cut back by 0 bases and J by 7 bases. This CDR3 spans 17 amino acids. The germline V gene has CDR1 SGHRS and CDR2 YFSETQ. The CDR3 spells CASSLVLAGGLGNEQFF. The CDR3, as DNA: TGCGCCAGCAGCTTGGTACTAGCGGGAGGGCTAGGAAATGAGCAGTTCTTC.

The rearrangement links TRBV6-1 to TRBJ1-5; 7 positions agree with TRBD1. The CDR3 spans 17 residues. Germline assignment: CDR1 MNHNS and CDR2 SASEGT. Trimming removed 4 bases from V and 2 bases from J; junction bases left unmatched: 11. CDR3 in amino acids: CASSGTGGLSGNQPQHF. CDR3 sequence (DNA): TGTGCCAGCAGTGGGACAGGCGGGCTAAGTGGCAATCAGCCCCAGCATTTT.

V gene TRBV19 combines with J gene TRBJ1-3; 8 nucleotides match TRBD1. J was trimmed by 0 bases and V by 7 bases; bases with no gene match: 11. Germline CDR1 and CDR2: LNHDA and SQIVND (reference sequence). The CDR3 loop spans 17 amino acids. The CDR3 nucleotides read TGTGCCAGTAATCTGGACAGGGCGTTTGCCTCTGGAAACACCATATATTTT. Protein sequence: CASNLDRAFASGNTIYF.

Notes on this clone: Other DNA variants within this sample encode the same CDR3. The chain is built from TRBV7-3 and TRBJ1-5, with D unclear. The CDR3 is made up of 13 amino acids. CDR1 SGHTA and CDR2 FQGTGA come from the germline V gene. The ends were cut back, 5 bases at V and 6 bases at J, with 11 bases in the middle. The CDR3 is CASSLQGGQPQHF. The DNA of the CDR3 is TGTGCCAGCAGCCTCCAAGGCGGTCAGCCCCAGCATTTT.

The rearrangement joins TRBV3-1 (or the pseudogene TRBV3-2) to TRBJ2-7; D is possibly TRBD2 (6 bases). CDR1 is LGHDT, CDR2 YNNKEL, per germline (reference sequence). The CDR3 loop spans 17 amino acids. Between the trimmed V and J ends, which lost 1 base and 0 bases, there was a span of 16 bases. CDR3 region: CASSQGAFRGSSYEQYF. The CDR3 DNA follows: TGTGCCAGCAGCCAAGGGGCCTTTCGGGGGTCCTCCTACGAGCAGTACTTC.

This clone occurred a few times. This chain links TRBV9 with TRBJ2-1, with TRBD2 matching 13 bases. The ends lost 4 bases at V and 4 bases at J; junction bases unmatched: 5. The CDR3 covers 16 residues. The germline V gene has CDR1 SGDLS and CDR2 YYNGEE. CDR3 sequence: CASSSQLAGGYNEQFF. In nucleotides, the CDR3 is TGTGCCAGCAGCTCCCAACTAGCGGGAGGGTACAATGAGCAGTTCTTC.

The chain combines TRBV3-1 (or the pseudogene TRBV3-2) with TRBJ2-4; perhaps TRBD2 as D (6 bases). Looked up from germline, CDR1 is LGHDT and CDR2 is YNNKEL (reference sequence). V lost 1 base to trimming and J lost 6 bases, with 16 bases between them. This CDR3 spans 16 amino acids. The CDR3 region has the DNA TGTGCCAGCAGCCAAGGCCCAGCGGGTACCTTAAACATTCAGTACTTC. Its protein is CASSQGPAGTLNIQYF.

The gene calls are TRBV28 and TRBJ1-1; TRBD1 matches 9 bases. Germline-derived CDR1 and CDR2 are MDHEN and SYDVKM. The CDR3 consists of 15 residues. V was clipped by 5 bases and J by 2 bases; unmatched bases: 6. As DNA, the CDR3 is TGTGCCAGCAGTGACCGGGACAGGGCAAACACTGAAGCTTTCTTT. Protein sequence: CASSDRDRANTEAFF.

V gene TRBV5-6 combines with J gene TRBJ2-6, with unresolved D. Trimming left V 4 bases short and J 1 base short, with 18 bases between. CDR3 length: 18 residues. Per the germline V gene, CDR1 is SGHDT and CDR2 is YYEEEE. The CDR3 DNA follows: TGTGCCAGCAGCCCTGACCTACTACTTCTTTCTGGGGCCAACGTCCTGACTTTC. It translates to CASSPDLLLLSGANVLTF. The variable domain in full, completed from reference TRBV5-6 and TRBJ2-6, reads DAGVTQSPTHLIKTRGQQVTLRCSPKSGHDTVSWYQQALGQGPQFIFQYYEEEERQRGNFPDRFSGHQFPNYSSELNVNALLLGDSALYLCASSPDLLLLSGANVLTFGAGSRLTVL.